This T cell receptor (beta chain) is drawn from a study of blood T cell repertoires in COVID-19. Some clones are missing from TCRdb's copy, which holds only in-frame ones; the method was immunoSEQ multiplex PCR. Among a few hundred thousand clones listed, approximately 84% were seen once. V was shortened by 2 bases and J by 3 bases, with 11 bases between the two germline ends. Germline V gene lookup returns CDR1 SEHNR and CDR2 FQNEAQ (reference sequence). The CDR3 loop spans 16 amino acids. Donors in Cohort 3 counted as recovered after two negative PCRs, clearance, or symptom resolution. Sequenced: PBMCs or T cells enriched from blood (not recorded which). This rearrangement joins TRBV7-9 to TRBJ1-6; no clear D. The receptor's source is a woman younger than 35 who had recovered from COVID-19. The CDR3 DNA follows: TGTGCCAGCAGCTTACACGGGTCCTTCTATAATTCACCCCTCCACTTT. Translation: CASSLHGSFYNSPLHF. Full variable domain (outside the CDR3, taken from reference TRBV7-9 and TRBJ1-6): DTGVSQNPRHKITKRGQNVTFRCDPISEHNRLYWYRQTLGQGPEFLTYFQNEAQLEKSRLLSDRFSAERPKGSFSTLEIQRTEQGDSAMYLCASSLHGSFYNSPLHFGNGTRLTVT.